These 32 T cell receptor beta chains were all obtained from the same sample, sequenced in a study of blood T cell repertoires in COVID-19. Produced via immunoSEQ multiplex PCR; TCRdb's table is partial and in-frame only. The sample includes 100,000 or so clones, around 84% of them seen just once. Sequenced material: peripheral blood. These receptors were collected from a man aged 70-80 years with active or convalescent COVID-19.

Concerning this clone itself: The junction differs from germline at one of its ends, possibly a read error. This rearrangement joins TRBV7-7 to TRBJ1-1, with a possible D match to TRBD1 (5 bases). Germline V lookup: CDR1 SSHAT, CDR2 FNYEAQ (reference sequence). The CDR3 is made up of 13 amino acids. The CDR3 DNA reads TGTGCTAGCAGCTGGGGCCTGAACACTGAAGCTTTCTTT. It specifies CASSWGLNTEAFF. The entire variable domain, with the rest obtained from reference TRBV7-7 and TRBJ1-1, is as follows: GAGVSQSPRYKVTKRGQDVTLRCDPISSHATLYWYQQALGQGPEFLTYFNYEAQPDKSGLPSDRFSAERPEGSISTLTIQRTEQRDSAMYRCASSWGLNTEAFFGQGTRLTVV.

The J gene is TRBJ1-1, the V gene TRBV30; TRBD1 might be the D (6 bases). CDR3 length equals 13 residues. V shed 1 base and J shed 5 bases, with 11 bases lying between them. Germline values: CDR1 GTSNPN, CDR2 SVGIG (reference sequence). The CDR3 region has the DNA TGTGCCTGGAGTGGAAGACAGGATACTGAAGCTTTCTTT. This encodes CAWSGRQDTEAFF.

The chain carries TRBV2 and TRBJ1-1; unclear D gene. V was pared by 4 bases and J by 5 bases, with 8 bases between. CDR3 length: 12 residues. Looked up from germline, CDR1 is SNHLY and CDR2 is FYNNEI. This CDR3 is CASSGPLTEAFF. As DNA, the CDR3 is TGTGCCAGCAGTGGGCCTTTGACTGAAGCTTTCTTT. The variable domain in full, with the rest retrieved from reference TRBV2 and TRBJ1-1, is EPEVTQTPSHQVTQMGQEVILRCVPISNHLYFYWYRQILGQKVEFLVSFYNNEISEKSEIFDDQFSVERPDGSNFTLKIRSTKLEDSAMYFCASSGPLTEAFFGQGTRLTVV.

The rearrangement uses TRBV29-1 and TRBJ2-5; D perhaps matches TRBD2 (5 bases). CDR3 size: 12 residues. The germline CDR1 and CDR2 sequences are SQVTM and ANQGSEA. V dropped 7 bases and J dropped 2 bases, with 11 bases sitting between them. CDR3 region: CSGGWQQETQYF. The DNA of the CDR3 is TGCAGCGGAGGGTGGCAGCAAGAGACCCAGTACTTC.

The CDR3 region has the DNA TGCGCCAGCAGCACCCGGACAGGGAGGAGCAACGAGCAGTACTTC. This codes for CASSTRTGRSNEQYF. The V gene is TRBV5-1, the J gene TRBJ2-7; 8 bases match TRBD1. V lost 4 bases and J lost 5; bases outside the gene matches: 11. The germline V gene has CDR1 SGHRS and CDR2 YFSETQ. This CDR3 has 15 amino acids.

The chain couples TRBV4-2 to TRBJ2-1; 10 nucleotides line up with TRBD2. Germline loops: CDR1 LGHNA, CDR2 YNFKEQ. Trimming took 5 bases from V and 4 from J; bases not matched to a gene: 11. This CDR3 contains 17 residues. CDR3 in amino acids: CASSSSSGGALYNEQFF. CDR3 coding DNA: TGTGCCAGCAGCTCATCCAGCGGGGGGGCACTATACAATGAGCAGTTCTTC.

This chain connects TRBV6-5 to TRBJ1-1, with D possibly matching TRBD1 (5 bases). Trimming shortened V by 6 bases and J by 3 bases, and 17 bases separated the two germline ends. The V gene's germline CDR1 is MNHEY and CDR2 SVGAGI. CDR3 length: 15 amino acids. CDR3 amino acids: CASSRGIRRDTEAFF. In nucleotides, the CDR3 is TGTGCCAGCAGCCGGGGGATCCGACGGGACACTGAAGCTTTCTTT.

The chain is built from TRBV6-2 or TRBV6-3 and TRBJ1-2; D unresolved. CDR1 and CDR2 from the germline V gene are MNHEY and SVGEGT. The ends were cut back, 6 bases at V and 1 base at J, with 18 bases in the middle. The CDR3 has 16 residues. This CDR3 reads CASSNPSGGINYGYTF. CDR3 coding DNA: TGTGCCAGCAGCAACCCCTCGGGAGGGATTAACTATGGCTACACCTTC.

The count of this clone is one. V gene TRBV3-1 (or the pseudogene TRBV3-2) combines with J gene TRBJ2-3; a possible D gene is TRBD1 (5 bases). Looked up from germline, CDR1 is LGHDT and CDR2 is YNNKEL (reference sequence). This CDR3 region has 13 residues. Between the trimmed V and J ends, which lost 1 base and 9 bases, there was a span of 11 bases. CDR3 in DNA: TGTGCCAGCAGCCAAGTTGGACACTCGACGCAGTATTTT. Its protein is CASSQVGHSTQYF.

The V gene is TRBV30, the J gene TRBJ2-3; TRBD2 might be the D (6 bases). Trimming stripped 3 bases from V and 3 bases from J, with 10 bases between. Germline assignment: CDR1 GTSNPN and CDR2 SVGIG (reference sequence). The CDR3 runs 13 residues. The CDR3 sequence is CAWRLGGTDTQYF. The CDR3 coding sequence is TGTGCCTGGAGACTCGGAGGGACAGATACGCAGTATTTT.

The chain couples TRBV19 to TRBJ1-2, with TRBD1 matching 7 bases. This CDR3 has 16 amino acids. In germline, CDR1 is LNHDA, CDR2 SQIVND (reference sequence). With V trimmed by 4 bases and J by 0 bases, 8 bases remained unmatched. The CDR3 nucleotides read TGTGCCAGTAGTACCTCGGACAGGACCGCTAACTATGGCTACACCTTC. Protein: CASSTSDRTANYGYTF.

The rearrangement joins TRBV9 to TRBJ1-1; 9 bases agree with TRBD1. CDR3 size: 16 residues. V dropped 4 bases and J dropped 5; count of bases not matched to a gene: 12. Germline loops: CDR1 SGDLS, CDR2 YYNGEE. In nucleotides, the CDR3 is TGTGCCAGCAGCAGGAGCCTTGGACAGGGGAGAACTGAAGCTTTCTTT. Protein product: CASSRSLGQGRTEAFF.

The J gene is TRBJ1-1, the V gene TRBV28; D ambiguous. CDR1 and CDR2 from the germline V gene are MDHEN and SYDVKM. The CDR3 has 13 amino acids. Trimming removed 2 bases from V and 11 bases from J, with 15 bases in between. CDR3 in amino acids: CASSLEVGVGAFF. The DNA for the CDR3 is TGTGCCAGCAGTTTAGAGGTCGGGGTTGGGGCTTTCTTT. Filled out from reference TRBV28 and TRBJ1-1, the complete variable domain reads DVKVTQSSRYLVKRTGEKVFLECVQDMDHENMFWYRQDPGLGLRLIYFSYDVKMKEKGDIPEGYSVSREKKERFSLILESASTNQTSMYLCASSLEVGVGAFFGQGTRLTVV.

This sequence joins TRBV18 and TRBJ1-6; maybe TRBD1 (5 bases). The CDR3 has 14 amino acids. V lost 1 base to trimming and J lost 8 bases, with 9 bases between them. CDR1 KGHSH and CDR2 LQKENI come from the germline V gene. CDR3 coding DNA: TGTGCCAGCTCACCACTCGACAGAGATTCACCCCTCCACTTT. This codes for CASSPLDRDSPLHF.

This sequence joins TRBV6-5 and TRBJ1-2, with a tentative D call TRBD1 (5 bases). V was clipped by 2 bases and J by 7 bases, with 14 bases between them. CDR3 length equals 14 residues. Germline V gene data show CDR1 as MNHEY and CDR2 as SVGAGI. The CDR3 DNA is TGTGCCAGCAGTTACACGAGCAGGGACTCTGGCTACACCTTC. The encoded protein is CASSYTSRDSGYTF.

This chain connects TRBV2 to TRBJ2-5; 8 positions match TRBD2. This CDR3 region has 14 residues. With V trimmed by 7 bases and J by 2 bases, 6 bases remained unmatched. In germline, CDR1 is SNHLY, CDR2 FYNNEI. As DNA, the CDR3 is TGTGCCAGCACCGGCGGGGGGACTCAAGAGACCCAGTACTTC. Protein: CASTGGGTQETQYF.

The sample holds one count of this clone. The chain joins TRBV11-2 to TRBJ2-1, with a weak D call TRBD1 (6 bases). V lost 1 base, J lost 7 bases, and 20 bases lay in between. Germline V lookup: CDR1 SGHAT, CDR2 FQNNGV. This CDR3 has 17 amino acids. CDR3 loop: CASSLAVWAGQGNEQFF. DNA of the CDR3: TGTGCCAGCAGCTTAGCAGTTTGGGCAGGCCAGGGGAATGAGCAGTTCTTC. The full variable domain, its missing parts supplied by reference TRBV11-2 and TRBJ2-1, is EAGVAQSPRYKIIEKRQSVAFWCNPISGHATLYWYQQILGQGPKLLIQFQNNGVVDDSQLPKDRFSAERLKGVDSTLKIQPAKLEDSAVYLCASSLAVWAGQGNEQFFGPGTRLTVL.

J is TRBJ1-4 and V is TRBV3-1 (or the pseudogene TRBV3-2); D ambiguous. The CDR3 is 16 amino acids. Looked up from germline, CDR1 is LGHDT and CDR2 is YNNKEL (reference sequence). Deletions cut 4 bases from V and 0 bases from J, with 12 bases between. CDR3 loop: CASSPMGHATNEKLFF. DNA of the CDR3: TGTGCCAGCAGCCCCATGGGCCACGCAACTAATGAAAAACTGTTTTTT.

The J gene is TRBJ2-7, the V gene TRBV5-1, with unresolved D. CDR1 and CDR2 from the germline V gene are SGHRS and YFSETQ. The CDR3 covers 14 residues. The V gene lost 0 bases and the J gene lost 3 bases, with 10 bases spanning the gap. CDR3: CASSLGSSYYEQYF. CDR3 coding DNA: TGCGCCAGCAGCTTGGGGAGTTCATACTACGAGCAGTACTTC. Looking up the rest from reference TRBV5-1 and TRBJ2-7 gives the full variable domain: KAGVTQTPRYLIKTRGQQVTLSCSPISGHRSVSWYQQTPGQGLQFLFEYFSETQRNKGNFPGRFSGRQFSNSRSEMNVSTLELGDSALYLCASSLGSSYYEQYFGPGTRLTVT.

This clone occurred a few times. The chain links TRBV15 to TRBJ1-2, with D perhaps matching TRBD1 (5 bases). The CDR3 sequence is 15 residues long. The V and J ends lost 0 bases and 7 bases respectively, with 15 bases between them. Germline assignment: CDR1 LNHNV and CDR2 YYDKDF (reference sequence). The CDR3 region has the DNA TGTGCCACCAGCAGAGATCAACAGGCAGCCGGTGGCTACACCTTC. Translation: CATSRDQQAAGGYTF. The full variable domain, with the rest looked up from reference TRBV15 and TRBJ1-2, is DAMVIQNPRYQVTQFGKPVTLSCSQTLNHNVMYWYQQKSSQAPKLLFHYYDKDFNNEADTPDNFQSRRPNTSFCFLDIRSPGLGDTAMYLCATSRDQQAAGGYTFGSGTRLTVV.

The CDR3 nucleotides are TGCGCCAGCAGCCAAGATCATCAAGGACTAACTTATACGCAGTATTTT. Protein: CASSQDHQGLTYTQYF. The V call is TRBV4-3, the J call TRBJ2-3; D may be TRBD2 (6 bases). Germline assignment: CDR1 LGHNA and CDR2 YSLEER. V gave up 0 bases and J gave up 7 bases, with 17 bases separating them. The CDR3 is 16 amino acids.

The V and J genes are TRBV9 and TRBJ2-5; 8 nucleotides align to TRBD2. CDR1 and CDR2 from the germline V gene are SGDLS and YYNGEE. Trimming took 0 bases from V and 2 from J; bases not matched to a gene: 0. The CDR3 runs 14 residues. This CDR3 reads CASSVGGGQETQYF. Here the CDR3 DNA reads TGTGCCAGCAGCGTAGGCGGGGGGCAAGAGACCCAGTACTTC.

V gene TRBV5-1 combines with J gene TRBJ2-7; 8 positions agree with TRBD1. The CDR3 runs 14 residues. Per the germline V gene, CDR1 is SGHRS and CDR2 is YFSETQ. V lost 4 bases and J lost 2; bases outside the gene matches: 5. The CDR3 nucleotides are TGCGCCAGCAGCCGTGGACAGGGCCCCTACGAGCAGTACTTC. Amino acid sequence: CASSRGQGPYEQYF.

The chain carries TRBV4-1 and TRBJ2-7; D is undetermined. Trimming pared 1 base from V and 6 bases from J, leaving 13 bases between. This CDR3 contains 14 residues. The germline V gene encodes CDR1 MGHRA and CDR2 YSYEKL. The CDR3 DNA reads TGCGCCAGCAGCCAAGGAGATCAACCCGGCGAGCAGTACTTC. This encodes CASSQGDQPGEQYF.

The chain joins TRBV4-1 to TRBJ2-1; D uncertain. Germline CDR1 is MGHRA and CDR2 is YSYEKL. The V end lost 1 base, the J end lost 7 bases, and 11 bases lay between the germline ends. The CDR3 is made up of 14 amino acids. The CDR3 here is CASSQVWRTNEQFF. The CDR3 nucleotides are TGCGCCAGCAGCCAAGTTTGGAGAACGAATGAGCAGTTCTTC.

The genes are TRBV5-1 and TRBJ2-2, with 8 bases aligning to TRBD2. The germline CDR1 and CDR2 sequences are SGHRS and YFSETQ. V was clipped by 7 bases and J by 6 bases; unmatched bases: 8. This CDR3 spans 14 amino acids. This CDR3 reads CASSTSGMAGELFF. CDR3 nucleotide sequence: TGCGCCAGCTCAACTAGCGGCATGGCCGGGGAGCTGTTTTTT. Looking up the rest from reference TRBV5-1 and TRBJ2-2 gives the full variable domain: KAGVTQTPRYLIKTRGQQVTLSCSPISGHRSVSWYQQTPGQGLQFLFEYFSETQRNKGNFPGRFSGRQFSNSRSEMNVSTLELGDSALYLCASSTSGMAGELFFGEGSRLTVL.

The V and J genes are TRBV30 and TRBJ2-3; TRBD2 agrees at 14 bases. This CDR3 is 17 amino acids long. CDR1 is GTSNPN, CDR2 SVGIG, per germline (reference sequence). After removal of 3 bases from V and 4 bases from J, the junction contained 9 bases not matched to a gene. The CDR3 here is CAWRGRRTSGGSDTQYF. As DNA, the CDR3 is TGTGCCTGGAGGGGACGGAGGACTAGCGGGGGGTCAGATACGCAGTATTTT.

This clone appeared once. The V gene is TRBV5-1, the J gene TRBJ1-5; no firm D call. V lost 8 bases to trimming and J lost 5 bases, with 14 bases between them. The CDR3 covers 13 residues. The germline gives CDR1 SGHRS, CDR2 YFSETQ. This chain's CDR3 is CARPGPHYQPQHF. The CDR3 DNA sequence: TGCGCCAGACCGGGTCCTCACTATCAGCCCCAGCATTTT.

The chain couples TRBV4-3 to TRBJ2-2, with TRBD1 matching 7 bases. Germline loops: CDR1 LGHNA, CDR2 YSLEER. The junction had 2 bases not matched to a gene; V was cut back by 4 bases and J by 0 bases. The CDR3 spans 15 residues. The CDR3, as DNA: TGCGCCAGCAGCCTGGGACAGCCGAACACCGGGGAGCTGTTTTTT. It translates to CASSLGQPNTGELFF.

The rearrangement links TRBV2 to TRBJ1-5; D not resolved. Germline CDR1 is SNHLY and CDR2 is FYNNEI. The CDR3 extends over 15 amino acids. The V and J ends lost 4 bases and 6 bases respectively, with 16 bases between them. The CDR3 loop is CASSGVTGLSQPQHF. In DNA form, the CDR3 reads TGTGCCAGCAGTGGGGTTACGGGGTTGTCTCAGCCCCAGCATTTT.

The V gene is TRBV7-2, the J gene TRBJ2-2, with D perhaps TRBD2 (5 bases). The CDR3 consists of 15 residues. V lost 3 bases and J lost 7, with 15 bases in between. Germline V lookup: CDR1 SGHTA, CDR2 FQGNSA. The DNA of the CDR3 is TGTGCCAGCAGCTTCGGGGTTTCGGTCGGCGGGGAGCTGTTTTTT. It translates to CASSFGVSVGGELFF.

The chain combines TRBV18 with TRBJ1-5; D remains ambiguous. CDR1 is KGHSH, CDR2 LQKENI, per germline. V was cut by 2 bases and J by 4 bases, with 9 bases left in between. This CDR3 spans 14 amino acids. The CDR3 reads CASSPSGNNQPQHF. The CDR3 DNA is TGTGCCAGCTCACCATCAGGTAATAATCAGCCCCAGCATTTT. Supplemented by reference TRBV18 and TRBJ1-5, the full variable domain reads NAGVMQNPRHLVRRRGQEARLRCSPMKGHSHVYWYRQLPEEGLKFMVYLQKENIIDESGMPKERFSAEFPKEGPSILRIQQVVRGDSAAYFCASSPSGNNQPQHFGDGTRLSIL.